The clone carrying this T cell receptor (beta chain) occurred many times. TCRdb re-called the reads with MiXCR, one entry per CDR3 protein. The data hold about 740,000 distinct CDR3 sequences, with 35% observed a single time. These data come from a study of T cell repertoires in cytomegalovirus infection. The V gene lost 7 bases and the J gene lost 2 bases, with 12 bases spanning the gap. The CDR3 contains 14 residues. Germline V lookup: CDR1 MNHNS, CDR2 SASEGT. Sequenced input: PBMCs. V is TRBV6-1 and J is TRBJ1-5, with D possibly being TRBD1 (5 bases). The TCR was taken from a human donor in good health (CMV status not recorded). Some clones in this sample may be carry-over from other donors' samples. The CDR3 protein is CASTAGPRNQPQHF. The CDR3 DNA follows: TGTGCCAGCACCGCGGGGCCCCGCAATCAGCCCCAGCATTTT.